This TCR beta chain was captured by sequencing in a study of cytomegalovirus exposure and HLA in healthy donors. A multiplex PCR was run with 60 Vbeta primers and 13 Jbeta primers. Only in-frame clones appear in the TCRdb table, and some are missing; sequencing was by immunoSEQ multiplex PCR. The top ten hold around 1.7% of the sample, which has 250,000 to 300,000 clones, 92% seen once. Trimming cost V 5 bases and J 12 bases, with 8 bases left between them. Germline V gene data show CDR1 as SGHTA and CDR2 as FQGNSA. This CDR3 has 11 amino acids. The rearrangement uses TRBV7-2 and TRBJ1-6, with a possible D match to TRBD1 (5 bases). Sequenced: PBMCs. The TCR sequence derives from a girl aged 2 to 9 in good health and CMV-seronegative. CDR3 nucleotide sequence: TGTGCCAGCAGCATCCAGGGACCCCTCCACTTT. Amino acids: CASSIQGPLHF.